This TCR beta chain came from a study of shared clonotypes between healthy human individuals. In the study overall: Three plates were used per donor for CD4 naive, three for CD4 memory, two for CD8 naive and one for CD8 memory.

CDR3 length: 14 amino acids. Germline CDR1 SGHAT, CDR2 FQNNGV. Deletions cut 3 bases from V and 9 bases from J, with 15 bases between. Profiled with immunoSEQ multiplex PCR; TCRdb holds only in-frame clones, not every one. The sample has about 2 million clones, around 96% seen once. Positively selected for CCR7, the CD45RO-negative cells used as naive CD8 cells excluded terminally differentiated effector memory CD45RA+ cells. The TCR originated in a man aged 18 to 30 in good health. This sequence joins TRBV11-2 and TRBJ2-1, with a weak D call TRBD2 (6 bases). Sequencing was performed on naive CD8+ T cells sorted from blood. The CDR3 bases are TGTGCCAGCAGCTTGGACCCCGGACTACTTGAGCAGTTCTTC. Amino acids: CASSLDPGLLEQFF.